This T cell receptor beta chain was recovered during a study of blood T cell repertoires in COVID-19. Study overall: Collection of acute and convalescent COVID-19 samples took place in the United States, Italy and Spain.

This CDR3 comprises 15 residues. Germline CDR1 reads SGHDN; CDR2 reads FVKESK. Trimming took 4 bases from V and 2 from J; bases not matched to a gene: 6. As processed by the authors: The authors estimated nucleated cell counts from reference gene primer amplification. Data came from immunoSEQ multiplex PCR; TCRdb stores just in-frame clones and leaves some out. That table supplies the V and J calls and clone size; D and trimming were determined from the DNA. The data contain about 120,000 clones, less than 85% of them singletons. The sequencing input was peripheral blood. This TCR was recovered from a man in his fifties or sixties with acute or convalescent COVID-19. The chain employs TRBV14 and TRBJ2-5; 8 nucleotides match TRBD2. Here the CDR3 DNA reads TGTGCCAGCAGCCCCCTGGGCGGGGGGCAAGAGACCCAGTACTTC. Translating gives CASSPLGGGQETQYF. Full variable domain (missing parts from reference TRBV14 and TRBJ2-5): EAGVTQFPSHSVIEKGQTVTLRCDPISGHDNLYWYRRVMGKEIKFLLHFVKESKQDESGMPNNRFLAERTGGTYSTLKVQPAELEDSGVYFCASSPLGGGQETQYFGPGTRLLVL.